These T cell receptor beta chains were read from a single sample in a study of blood T cell repertoires in COVID-19. Sequenced by immunoSEQ multiplex PCR; TCRdb stores in-frame clones only, minus some. The sample holds roughly 150,000 clones, about 85% seen once. Sequencing used PBMCs or T cells enriched from blood (not recorded which). These receptors were obtained from a woman in her thirties or forties who had been exposed to COVID-19. The CDR3 runs from the conserved cysteine through the conserved F or W. Each record gives: V gene, J gene, clone size, D gene, CDR3 protein, CDR3 DNA. The D gene is left open where the match is weak. Only some rows state a clone size, as once, few, many or a class for expanded clones.

v_call: TRBV3-1/TRBV3-2; j_call: TRBJ2-3; clone_size: -; d_call: TRBD2; cdr3_aa: CASSLTSGRAGDTQYF; cdr3_nt: TGTGCCAGCAGCCTGACTAGCGGGAGGGCGGGAGATACGCAGTATTTT
v_call: TRBV4-2; j_call: TRBJ2-2; clone_size: -; d_call: -; cdr3_aa: CASSQVLGASTGELFF; cdr3_nt: TGTGCCAGCAGCCAAGTTCTGGGGGCGAGCACCGGGGAGCTGTTTTTT
v_call: TRBV4-2; j_call: TRBJ2-5; clone_size: once; d_call: -; cdr3_aa: CASSPRRGQETQYF; cdr3_nt: TGTGCCAGCAGCCCTCGTCGGGGGCAAGAGACCCAGTACTTC
v_call: TRBV6-5; j_call: TRBJ1-2; clone_size: -; d_call: TRBD1; cdr3_aa: CASGDRGWRNYGYTF; cdr3_nt: TGTGCCAGCGGGGACAGGGGGTGGAGAAACTATGGCTACACCTTC
v_call: TRBV11-2; j_call: TRBJ1-1; clone_size: -; d_call: -; cdr3_aa: CASSARIFSYQNTEAFF; cdr3_nt: TGTGCCAGCAGCGCCAGGATCTTCAGCTATCAGAACACTGAAGCTTTCTTT
v_call: TRBV29-1; j_call: TRBJ1-4; clone_size: -; d_call: -; cdr3_aa: CSVGVAGINEKLFF; cdr3_nt: TGCAGCGTTGGAGTGGCAGGGATTAATGAAAAACTGTTTTTT
v_call: TRBV6-5; j_call: TRBJ2-2; clone_size: -; d_call: TRBD1; cdr3_aa: CATKPGQGFTGELFF; cdr3_nt: TGTGCCACCAAGCCGGGACAGGGATTTACCGGGGAGCTGTTTTTT
v_call: TRBV6-5; j_call: TRBJ1-4; clone_size: once; d_call: -; cdr3_aa: CASSYGGAGNEKLFF; cdr3_nt: TGTGCCAGCAGTTACGGAGGGGCGGGTAATGAAAAACTGTTTTTT
v_call: TRBV12-3/TRBV12-4; j_call: TRBJ1-3; clone_size: -; d_call: -; cdr3_aa: CASTLLGNTIYF; cdr3_nt: TGTGCCAGCACTCTACTGGGAAACACCATATATTTT
v_call: TRBV5-1; j_call: TRBJ2-7; clone_size: once; d_call: -; cdr3_aa: CASSLTDYEQYF; cdr3_nt: TGCGCCAGCAGCTTAACAGATTACGAGCAGTACTTC
v_call: TRBV5-6; j_call: TRBJ1-2; clone_size: -; d_call: -; cdr3_aa: CASSLDPQGHGYTF; cdr3_nt: TGTGCCAGCAGCTTGGACCCACAGGGTCATGGCTACACCTTC
v_call: TRBV5-1; j_call: TRBJ2-1; clone_size: -; d_call: -; cdr3_aa: CASKSGLSSYNEQFF; cdr3_nt: TGCGCCAGCAAGAGCGGGTTAAGCTCCTACAATGAGCAGTTCTTC
v_call: TRBV9; j_call: TRBJ2-2; clone_size: -; d_call: TRBD2; cdr3_aa: CASSVGGGATGELFF; cdr3_nt: TGTGCCAGCAGCGTAGGCGGGGGGGCCACCGGGGAGCTGTTTTTT
v_call: TRBV19; j_call: TRBJ1-1; clone_size: -; d_call: TRBD1; cdr3_aa: CASSFGTENTEAFF; cdr3_nt: TGTGCCAGTAGTTTCGGGACAGAGAACACTGAAGCTTTCTTT
v_call: TRBV6-1; j_call: TRBJ1-1; clone_size: -; d_call: -; cdr3_aa: CASSEGLEGAEAFF; cdr3_nt: TGTGCCAGCAGTGAAGGGCTAGAAGGAGCTGAAGCTTTCTTT
v_call: TRBV6-1; j_call: TRBJ1-1; clone_size: -; d_call: -; cdr3_aa: CASSEEDFLGEAFF; cdr3_nt: TGTGCCAGCAGTGAGGAGGATTTTCTTGGTGAAGCTTTCTTT
v_call: TRBV14; j_call: TRBJ2-5; clone_size: -; d_call: -; cdr3_aa: CASSQTYGTRQYF; cdr3_nt: TGTGCCAGCAGCCAAACCTACGGGACACGACAGTACTTC
v_call: TRBV6-5; j_call: TRBJ1-5; clone_size: -; d_call: -; cdr3_aa: CASNTRGSNQPQHF; cdr3_nt: TGTGCCAGCAACACAAGGGGAAGCAATCAGCCCCAGCATTTT
v_call: TRBV2; j_call: TRBJ1-1; clone_size: -; d_call: -; cdr3_aa: CASSDWRQEAFF; cdr3_nt: TGTGCCAGCAGTGACTGGAGACAGGAGGCTTTCTTT
v_call: TRBV7-9; j_call: TRBJ2-5; clone_size: -; d_call: -; cdr3_aa: CASGDSETQYF; cdr3_nt: TGTGCCAGCGGCGACTCCGAGACCCAGTACTTC
v_call: TRBV29-1; j_call: TRBJ2-3; clone_size: -; d_call: TRBD1; cdr3_aa: CSVLTGGGTDTQYF; cdr3_nt: TGCAGCGTTTTAACAGGGGGAGGAACAGATACGCAGTATTTT
v_call: TRBV28; j_call: TRBJ1-5; clone_size: -; d_call: -; cdr3_aa: CASRRGARYSNQPQHF; cdr3_nt: TGTGCCAGCCGACGCGGGGCGAGGTATAGCAATCAGCCCCAGCATTTT
v_call: TRBV3-1/TRBV3-2; j_call: TRBJ2-5; clone_size: -; d_call: -; cdr3_aa: CASSQAWQSQETQYF; cdr3_nt: TGTGCCAGCAGCCAAGCTTGGCAATCCCAAGAGACCCAGTACTTC
v_call: TRBV20-1; j_call: TRBJ1-4; clone_size: -; d_call: -; cdr3_aa: CSASPDISNEKLFF; cdr3_nt: TGCAGTGCTAGTCCGGACATATCTAATGAAAAACTGTTTTTT
v_call: TRBV7-8; j_call: TRBJ2-7; clone_size: few; d_call: TRBD1; cdr3_aa: CASSPGQGPSYEQYF; cdr3_nt: TGTGCCAGCAGCCCGGGACAGGGGCCCTCCTACGAGCAGTACTTC